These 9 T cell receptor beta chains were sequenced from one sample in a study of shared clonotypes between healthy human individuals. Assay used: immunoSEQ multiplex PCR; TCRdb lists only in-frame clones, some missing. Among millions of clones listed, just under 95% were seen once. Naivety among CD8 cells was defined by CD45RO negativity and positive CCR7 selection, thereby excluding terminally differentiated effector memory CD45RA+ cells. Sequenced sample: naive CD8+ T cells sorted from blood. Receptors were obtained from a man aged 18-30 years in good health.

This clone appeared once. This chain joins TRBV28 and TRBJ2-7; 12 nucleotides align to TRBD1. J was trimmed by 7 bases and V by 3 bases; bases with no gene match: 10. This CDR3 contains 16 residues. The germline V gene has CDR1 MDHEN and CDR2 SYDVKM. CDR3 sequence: CASSFLPGQGAEEQYF. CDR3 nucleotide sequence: TGTGCCAGCAGTTTCCTACCGGGACAGGGGGCCGAAGAGCAGTACTTC. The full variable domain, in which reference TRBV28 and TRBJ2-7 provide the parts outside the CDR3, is DVKVTQSSRYLVKRTGEKVFLECVQDMDHENMFWYRQDPGLGLRLIYFSYDVKMKEKGDIPEGYSVSREKKERFSLILESASTNQTSMYLCASSFLPGQGAEEQYFGPGTRLTVT.

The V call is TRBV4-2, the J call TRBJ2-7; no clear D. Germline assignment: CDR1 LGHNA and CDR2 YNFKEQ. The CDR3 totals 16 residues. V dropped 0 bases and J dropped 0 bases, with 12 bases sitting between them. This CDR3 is CASSQELVAGSYEQYF. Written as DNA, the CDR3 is TGTGCCAGCAGCCAAGAGTTGGTGGCAGGCTCCTACGAGCAGTACTTC.

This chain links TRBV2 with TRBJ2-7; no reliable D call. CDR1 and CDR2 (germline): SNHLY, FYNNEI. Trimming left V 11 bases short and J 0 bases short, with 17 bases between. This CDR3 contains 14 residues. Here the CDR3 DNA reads TGTGCCGCTGAGGCCAGGCAAAGCTCCTACGAGCAGTACTTC. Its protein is CAAEARQSSYEQYF. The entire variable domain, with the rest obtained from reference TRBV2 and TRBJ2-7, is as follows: EPEVTQTPSHQVTQMGQEVILRCVPISNHLYFYWYRQILGQKVEFLVSFYNNEISEKSEIFDDQFSVERPDGSNFTLKIRSTKLEDSAMYFCAAEARQSSYEQYFGPGTRLTVT.

The CDR3 coding sequence is TGTGCCAGCAGCTTAGTCGGGAGGGATGATACGCAGTATTTT. It yields the protein CASSLVGRDDTQYF. The genes are TRBV7-2 and TRBJ2-3, with TRBD2 matching 8 bases. Losses at the gene ends were 1 base for V and 6 bases for J; bases not matched to a gene: 3. CDR3 length: 14 residues. The germline gives CDR1 SGHTA, CDR2 FQGNSA.

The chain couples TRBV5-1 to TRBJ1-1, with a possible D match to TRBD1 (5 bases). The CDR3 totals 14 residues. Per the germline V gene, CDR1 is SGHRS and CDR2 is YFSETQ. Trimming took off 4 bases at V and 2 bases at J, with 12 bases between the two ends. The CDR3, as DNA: TGCGCCAGCAGCCCTCAGGGACCCAACACTGAAGCTTTCTTT. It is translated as CASSPQGPNTEAFF.

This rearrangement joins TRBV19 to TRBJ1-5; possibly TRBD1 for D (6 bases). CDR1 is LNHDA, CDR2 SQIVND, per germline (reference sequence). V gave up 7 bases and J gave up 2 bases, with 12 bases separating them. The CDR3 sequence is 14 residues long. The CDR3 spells CASNSGVGNQPQHF. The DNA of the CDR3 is TGTGCCAGTAATTCAGGGGTCGGCAATCAGCCCCAGCATTTT.

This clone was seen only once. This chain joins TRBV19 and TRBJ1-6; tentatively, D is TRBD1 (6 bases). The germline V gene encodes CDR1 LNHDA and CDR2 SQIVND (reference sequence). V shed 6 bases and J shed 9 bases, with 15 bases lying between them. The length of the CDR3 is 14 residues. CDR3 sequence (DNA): TGTGCCAGTAGGCCGACAGGACCAGTTTCACCCCTCCACTTT. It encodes CASRPTGPVSPLHF.

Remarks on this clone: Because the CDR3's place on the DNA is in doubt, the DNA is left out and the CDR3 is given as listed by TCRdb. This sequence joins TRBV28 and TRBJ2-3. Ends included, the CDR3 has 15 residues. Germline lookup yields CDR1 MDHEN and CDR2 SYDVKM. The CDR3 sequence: CASSFFGAGTDTQYF.

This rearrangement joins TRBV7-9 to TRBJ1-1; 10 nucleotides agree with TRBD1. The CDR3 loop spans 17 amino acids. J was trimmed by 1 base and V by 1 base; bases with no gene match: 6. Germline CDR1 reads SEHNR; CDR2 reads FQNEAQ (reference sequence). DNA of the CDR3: TGTGCCAGCAGCTTAGGGGGACAGGGGTACGGGAACACTGAAGCTTTCTTT. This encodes CASSLGGQGYGNTEAFF.